This TCR beta chain was captured by sequencing in a study of a mutant IDH1 vaccine in newly diagnosed glioma. Study summary: Treated individuals were roughly 62% male and around 38% female, averaging 40.4 years of age. Patients had received radiotherapy, temozolomide, or both previously, most receiving both. Overall study findings and caveats: Pseudoprogression looked unconnected to shifts in top peripheral T cell clonotypes.

This clone came up a few times. Its antigen is undetermined. The sample's time point: week 23, last vaccination. Topical imiquimod accompanied each vaccine dose, which consisted of 300 ug of mutant IDH1 20-mer peptide. The protocol was immunoSEQ multiplex PCR, while the TCRdb copy is restricted to in-frame clones and leaves out a portion. The table lists about 82,000 clones, approximately 85% of them singletons. V lost 3 bases, J lost 4 bases, and 16 bases lay in between. Looked up from germline, CDR1 is SEHNR and CDR2 is FQNEAQ (reference sequence). The CDR3 has 16 residues. The chain is built from TRBV7-9 and TRBJ2-1; D perhaps matches TRBD1 (6 bases). The TCR originated in a man aged 25-40 years with glioma. Some clones in this sample may be carry-over from other donors' samples. The material was PBMCs, obtained from a glioma patient whose treatment included an IDH1 peptide vaccine. The CDR3 here is CASSFLQGPLYNEQFF. In nucleotides, the CDR3 is TGTGCCAGCAGCTTCCTGCAGGGGCCTCTTTACAATGAGCAGTTCTTC.